The T cell receptor (beta chain) under discussion was sequenced for a study of shared clonotypes between healthy human individuals. Looking at the study overall: Participating donors consisted of two women and a few men aged 18 to 49.

CDR1 is ENHRY and CDR2 is SYGVKD in the germline V gene. With 3 bases clipped from V and 5 bases from J, the junction kept 4 bases outside the gene matches. The CDR3 totals 14 residues. Notes on this clone: Its antigen remains unidentified.

Notes on the study in general: Clonotype sharing among donors was thought likely to change with sequencing depth.

Sorted-subset replicate PCR reactions were performed with approximately 180 ng DNA, corresponding to 25,000 to 35,000 T cell genomes. Sequenced by immunoSEQ multiplex PCR; TCRdb stores in-frame clones only, minus some. The table has about 1.5 million clones, around 95% seen once. Sequencing was performed on naive CD4+ T cells sorted from blood. The subset is: CD45RA+ positively selected. The J gene is TRBJ1-5, the V gene TRBV10-3; 7 bases match TRBD1. The clonotype comes from a man aged 25 to 40 in good health. The CDR3 sequence: CAISERGRDQPQHF. In nucleotides, the CDR3 is TGTGCCATCAGTGAAAGGGGGCGCGATCAGCCCCAGCATTTT.